Following are 18 T cell receptor beta chains from one sample sequenced in a study of blood T cell repertoires in COVID-19. TCRdb keeps only in-frame clones here, not all; method: immunoSEQ multiplex PCR. The sample includes approximately 170,000 clones, around 82% of them seen just once. Sequenced input: peripheral blood. Every receptor here comes from a woman aged 70-85 years who had recovered from COVID-19.

In this sample, this clone turned up once. V is TRBV5-1 and J is TRBJ2-7; no clear D gene. CDR1 SGHRS and CDR2 YFSETQ come from the germline V gene. The CDR3 consists of 12 residues. V lost 3 bases and J lost 7, with 11 bases in between. The CDR3 DNA follows: TGCGCCAGCAGCTCCCAAAGTGAGGAGCAGTACTTC. Translated: CASSSQSEEQYF. Looking up the rest from reference TRBV5-1 and TRBJ2-7 gives the full variable domain: KAGVTQTPRYLIKTRGQQVTLSCSPISGHRSVSWYQQTPGQGLQFLFEYFSETQRNKGNFPGRFSGRQFSNSRSEMNVSTLELGDSALYLCASSSQSEEQYFGPGTRLTVT.

The chain is built from TRBV7-9 and TRBJ2-1; 9 positions match TRBD2. V was clipped by 1 base and J by 3 bases; unmatched bases: 4. Germline lookup yields CDR1 SEHNR and CDR2 FQNEAQ (reference sequence). This CDR3 has 16 residues. For the CDR3, the DNA is TGTGCCAGCAGCTTAGGACTAGCGGAATACTACAATGAGCAGTTCTTC. The encoded protein is CASSLGLAEYYNEQFF.

CDR3 coding DNA: TGTGCCACGGCAGACAGGAGCTCTGGAAACACCATATATTTT. It encodes CATADRSSGNTIYF. This sequence joins TRBV27 and TRBJ1-3; D is possibly TRBD1 (6 bases). Trimming stripped 10 bases from V and 0 bases from J, with 13 bases between. Germline assignment: CDR1 MNHEY and CDR2 SMNVEV (reference sequence). This CDR3 has 14 residues.

This clone appeared a single time. The chain combines TRBV6-2 or TRBV6-3 with TRBJ2-7, with a weak D call TRBD1 (6 bases). V lost 6 bases and J lost 0, with 12 bases in between. There are 14 residues in the CDR3. Germline V gene data show CDR1 as MNHEY and CDR2 as SVGEGT. The CDR3 here is CASSRQVTSYEQYF. In DNA form, the CDR3 reads TGTGCCAGCAGCCGACAGGTAACCTCCTACGAGCAGTACTTC.

This chain joins TRBV18 and TRBJ1-5, with 8 bases matching TRBD1. This CDR3 spans 15 amino acids. V trimming: 0 bases; J trimming: 4 bases; junction bases outside the gene matches: 2. Germline CDR1 KGHSH, CDR2 LQKENI. The CDR3 is CASSPPGQENQPQHF. The DNA for the CDR3 is TGTGCCAGCTCACCACCGGGACAGGAGAATCAGCCCCAGCATTTT.

This rearrangement joins TRBV9 to TRBJ1-2, with TRBD1 identical over 8 bases. Looked up from germline, CDR1 is SGDLS and CDR2 is YYNGEE. V lost 3 bases, J lost 3 bases, and 7 bases stayed unmatched. This CDR3 spans 15 amino acids. CDR3 DNA: TGTGCCAGCAGCGCCGGACAGGGTGTCGACTATGGCTACACCTTC. As protein: CASSAGQGVDYGYTF.

The J gene is TRBJ1-6, the V gene TRBV28; 7 nucleotides line up with TRBD1. V shed 8 bases and J 17 bases; nucleotides not matched to a gene: 12. The CDR3 runs to 12 residues. Germline V CDR1 and CDR2: MDHEN, SYDVKM. CDR3: CASLGWGQFFHF. The CDR3 DNA reads as TGTGCCAGCTTGGGGTGGGGACAGTTTTTCCACTTT.

V is TRBV3-1 (or the pseudogene TRBV3-2) and J is TRBJ2-1, with 8 nucleotides matching TRBD2. Germline CDR1 and CDR2: LGHDT and YNNKEL (reference sequence). With 4 bases clipped from V and 1 base from J, the junction kept 6 bases outside the gene matches. The CDR3 totals 16 residues. Here the CDR3 reads CASSPGGAPSYNEQFF. The CDR3 coding sequence is TGTGCCAGCAGCCCCGGGGGGGCCCCTTCCTACAATGAGCAGTTCTTC.

This CDR3 reads CASSDSGGSTEAFF. The CDR3 region has the DNA TGTGCCAGCAGTGACTCGGGGGGATCCACTGAAGCTTTCTTT. The V gene is TRBV6-4, the J gene TRBJ1-1; D perhaps matches TRBD1 (5 bases). Trimming took 0 bases from V and 4 from J, leaving 9 bases between them. The CDR3 consists of 14 residues. Per germline, CDR1 MRHNA and CDR2 SNTAGT.

This clone appeared once. This chain uses TRBV28 with TRBJ2-3; TRBD2 agrees at 7 bases. The germline V gene has CDR1 MDHEN and CDR2 SYDVKM. The V segment lost 2 bases and the J segment 4 bases; nucleotides outside the gene matches: 6. The CDR3 consists of 15 residues. This chain's CDR3 is CASSLGGSWADTQYF. CDR3 in DNA: TGTGCCAGCAGTTTAGGCGGGAGTTGGGCAGATACGCAGTATTTT.

The rearrangement links TRBV29-1 to TRBJ2-1; the match to TRBD2 covers 13 bases. This CDR3 region has 13 residues. The germline V gene has CDR1 SQVTM and CDR2 ANQGSEA. The junction had 7 bases not matched to a gene; V was cut back by 7 bases and J by 10 bases. CDR3 DNA sequence: TGCAGCGCCGGACTAGCGGGAGAGGGGGAGCAGTTCTTC. This encodes CSAGLAGEGEQFF.

The chain uses TRBV18 and TRBJ2-2; D remains unclear. The CDR3 has 17 residues. The V gene lost 2 bases and the J gene lost 0 bases, with 13 bases spanning the gap. Germline loops: CDR1 KGHSH, CDR2 LQKENI. CDR3 bases: TGTGCCAGCTCACCAATCTCAGGATACCCGAACACCGGGGAGCTGTTTTTT. Translating it yields CASSPISGYPNTGELFF.

J is TRBJ1-5 and V is TRBV18; 7 bases match TRBD1. Trimming removed 3 bases from V and 3 bases from J; junction bases left unmatched: 5. Germline V gives CDR1 KGHSH, CDR2 LQKENI. The CDR3 sequence is 15 residues long. CDR3 coding DNA: TGTGCCAGCTCACCCCCGACAGGGCACAATCAGCCCCAGCATTTT. It codes for CASSPPTGHNQPQHF.

The chain links TRBV5-1 to TRBJ1-2, with 9 bases matching TRBD1. The CDR3 is made up of 14 amino acids. Losses at the gene ends were 0 bases for V and 8 bases for J; bases not matched to a gene: 5. The germline gives CDR1 SGHRS, CDR2 YFSETQ. The CDR3, as DNA: TGCGCCAGCAGCTTGGAGGGGACAGGGTCCGGCTACACCTTC. Translating gives CASSLEGTGSGYTF.

V gene TRBV27 combines with J gene TRBJ1-4, with D possibly matching TRBD1 (5 bases). Per the germline V gene, CDR1 is MNHEY and CDR2 is SMNVEV (reference sequence). The CDR3 runs 15 residues. Trimming removed 3 bases at V and 6 bases at J, with 14 bases between. The CDR3 loop is CASSLGGEIHEKLFF. The CDR3, as DNA: TGTGCCAGCAGTTTGGGGGGAGAGATCCATGAAAAACTGTTTTTT.

This clone was observed a few times. This rearrangement joins TRBV7-9 to TRBJ1-1; no firm D call. Per germline, CDR1 SEHNR and CDR2 FQNEAQ (reference sequence). This CDR3 contains 12 residues. The V gene lost 3 bases and the J gene lost 6 bases, with 8 bases spanning the gap. In DNA, the CDR3 is TGTGCCAGCAGCTTTGGCCCCGCTGAAGCTTTCTTT. This gives the protein CASSFGPAEAFF.

The chain joins TRBV18 to TRBJ1-5; a weak D match, TRBD1 (5 bases). With 6 bases removed from V and 5 bases from J, the gap between germline ends came to 17 bases. CDR1 and CDR2 from the germline V gene are KGHSH and LQKENI. The CDR3 totals 15 residues. CDR3 nucleotides: TGTGCCAGCTCCGCCGTGGGGGGGGGTCATCAGCCCCAGCATTTT. This encodes CASSAVGGGHQPQHF.

V usage is TRBV18 and J usage is TRBJ1-1, with TRBD1 as a possible D gene (5 bases). This CDR3 is 15 amino acids long. Looked up from germline, CDR1 is KGHSH and CDR2 is LQKENI. V was trimmed by 2 bases and J by 0 bases, leaving 10 bases between them. CDR3 amino acids: CASSPGANLNTEAFF. The CDR3 bases are TGTGCCAGCTCACCAGGGGCCAACTTGAACACTGAAGCTTTCTTT.